The source of this TCR beta chain is a study of shared clonotypes between healthy human individuals. Background on the study: The composition of the donors was a couple of women and three men aged 18 to 49.

Overall study findings and caveats: Researchers sampled blood only, noting tissue repertoires likely differ.

About this clone: Its antigen is undetermined.

Germline CDR1 and CDR2: SEHNR and FQNEAQ (reference sequence). J gave up 4 bases and V 4 bases, and 3 bases lay outside the gene matches. The CDR3 loop spans 14 amino acids. Deep was the level used in running the assay. Each PCR replicate from the sorted subsets contained roughly 210 ng DNA, which is tens of thousands of T cell genomes. Some clones are missing from TCRdb's copy, which holds only in-frame ones; the method was immunoSEQ multiplex PCR. The sample has 2 million or so clones, roughly 94% seen once. The source is a young man in good health. The chain has TRBV7-9 and TRBJ1-4; 7 bases line up with TRBD1. Sequencing was carried out using naive CD4+ T cells sorted from blood. Subset of the sample: CD45RA+ positively selected. The CDR3 DNA sequence: TGTGCCAGCAGCTCGGGACAGCTTAATGAAAAACTGTTTTTT. Translating gives CASSSGQLNEKLFF. The full variable domain, completed using reference TRBV7-9 and TRBJ1-4, is DTGVSQNPRHKITKRGQNVTFRCDPISEHNRLYWYRQTLGQGPEFLTYFQNEAQLEKSRLLSDRFSAERPKGSFSTLEIQRTEQGDSAMYLCASSSGQLNEKLFFGSGTQLSVL.